These T cell receptor beta chains were read from a single sample in a study of cytomegalovirus exposure and HLA in healthy donors. Clones were read by immunoSEQ multiplex PCR, and TCRdb kept only the in-frame ones, dropping some. The sample has about 200,000 clones; about three quarters are singletons. Material: PBMCs. The receptors stem from a male donor in good health and CMV-seronegative. The conserved cysteine and the conserved F or W are not part of the CDR3 here.

TRBV7-9,ASSLGAIDTNYGYT
TRBV25-1,ASSVRTGSGNEQF
TRBV5-1,ASSQDRGDGWAF
TRBV7-9,ASSLTGNSY
TRBV7-9,ASSLGAGNQPQH
TRBV4-2,ASSHRLESSYEQY
TRBV6-5,AGGTGGLPYEQY
TRBV11-2,ASSPGTTQETQY
TRBV5-8,ASSLTGGVDTEAF
TRBV19,ASTGTGNYYNEQF
TRBV4-1,ASSQGSLSGANVLT
TRBV4-2,ASSQTRTGDGYT
TRBV29-1,SVDPGSSYGYT
TRBV23-1,ASSQSRWDEQF
TRBV6-4,ASSLPKTGTGYSTGELF
TRBV15,ATSDRGRTGELF
TRBV9,ASSVLGTGVTETQY
TRBV5-1,ASRERWGPTTDTQY
TRBV7-9,ASSLVGTDTQY
TRBV7-2,ASSLIVRLAGGLTDTQY
TRBV7-6,ASSFHPAVDYGYT
TRBV28,ASSFRGVQPQH
TRBV7-9,ASSHTGSSSYEQY
TRBV7-9,ASSLAATGDGYT
TRBV9,ASSVDSINTDTQY
TRBV27,ASSPQGWGTDTQY
TRBV7-6,ASSLAQSEQY
TRBV6-5,ASSYGLAGAREQF
TRBV5-6,ASSRIGGYEQY
TRBV7-2,ASTQWEGSEAF
TRBV14,ASSPREATGPYNSPLH
TRBV5-8,ASSLRGWEAF
TRBV2,ASSVGEQY
TRBV14,ASSQLAGGPRTGELF
TRBV7-9,ASSLEARYPQY
TRBV5-5,ASSRARVNTEAF
TRBV5-4,ASSSREGPRRGNTIY
TRBV18,ASSPALAGSLYEQY
TRBV19,ASSDSTHNRAF
TRBV7-7,ASSLGQGARSDTQY
TRBV4-1,ASSRLGTDRNIQY
TRBV5-6,ASSLGQGRVGYT
TRBV7-3,ASSLGREAF
TRBV5-6,ASTTGLGGRQETQY
TRBV10-3,AISEGVEETQY
TRBV5-4,ASSLDNGYT
TRBV27,ASSLKGQGHYEQY
TRBV5-4,ASSPDRGRYEQY
TRBV28,ASVMTRGYEKLF